Sequencing of this TCR beta chain was carried out in a study of T cells after yellow fever vaccination. Overall study findings and caveats: Contaminants from the bulk population, in the form of abundant clonotypes, could be found in FACS-sorted repertoires.

Only a few counts were recorded for this clonotype. As yet, its antigen is unknown. 5'RACE template switching generated TCR cDNA, adding a universal primer site and UMIs. TCRdb re-called the 5' RACE reads through MiXCR, storing one row per CDR3 protein. Of around 350,000 distinct CDR3 sequences detected, 9.5% to 13% appear once; the ten largest clones hold around 18%. CDR1 is DFQATT and CDR2 is SNEGSKA in the germline V gene (reference sequence). Between the trimmed V and J ends, which lost 3 bases and 5 bases, there was a span of 9 bases. This CDR3 comprises 12 residues. This receptor was obtained from a man younger than 30 who received the YFV17D yellow fever vaccine. The sequenced sample was PBMCs, obtained on the day of the first yellow fever vaccination. V is TRBV20-1 and J is TRBJ2-3; no clear D gene. The CDR3 DNA follows: TGCAGTGCTAGGGTGATGATAGATACGCAGTATTTT. It codes for CSARVMIDTQYF.